The clone carrying this TCR beta chain was observed once. These data belong to a study of blood T cell repertoires in COVID-19. Generated by immunoSEQ multiplex PCR, the TCRdb table keeps only in-frame clones and is missing some. The table has roughly 250,000 clones, approximately 90% seen once; the top ten hold about 6%. V gave up 1 base and J gave up 3 bases; unmatched junction bases: 4. The CDR3 sequence is 16 residues long. From germline, CDR1 is MDHEN and CDR2 SYDVKM. This rearrangement joins TRBV28 to TRBJ2-7, with 12 bases identical to TRBD2. The material sequenced was PBMCs or T cells enriched from blood (not recorded which). This clonotype was obtained from a woman in her 30s with acute COVID-19. The CDR3 reads CASSLFTSGRIYEQYF. The CDR3, as DNA: TGTGCCAGCAGTTTATTTACTAGCGGGAGGATCTACGAGCAGTACTTC.